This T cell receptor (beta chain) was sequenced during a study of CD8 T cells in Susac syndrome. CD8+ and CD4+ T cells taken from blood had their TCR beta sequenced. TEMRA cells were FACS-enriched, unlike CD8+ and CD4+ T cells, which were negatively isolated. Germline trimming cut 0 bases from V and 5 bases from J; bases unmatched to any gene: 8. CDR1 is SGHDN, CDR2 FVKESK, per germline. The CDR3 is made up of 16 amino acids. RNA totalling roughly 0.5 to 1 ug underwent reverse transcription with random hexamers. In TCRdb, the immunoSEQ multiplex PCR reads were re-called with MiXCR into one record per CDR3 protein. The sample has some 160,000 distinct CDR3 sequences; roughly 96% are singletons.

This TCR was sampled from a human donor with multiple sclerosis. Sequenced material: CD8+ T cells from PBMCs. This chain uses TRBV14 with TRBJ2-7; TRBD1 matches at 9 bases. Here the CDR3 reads CASSQDLRGQGDEQYF. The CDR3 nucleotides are TGTGCCAGCAGCCAAGACTTAAGGGGACAGGGTGACGAGCAGTACTTC.